The entry below gives a single T cell receptor (beta chain) sequence along with its context. The antigen this receptor binds is unknown. Base qualities are not recorded, but no much larger clone differs from it by a single base. This entry comes from a study of blood T cell repertoires in COVID-19 (dated by TCRdb to about 2020). For the wider study: Samples covering the acute and convalescent phases of COVID-19 were provided by collaborators in the United States, Italy and Spain. The prospective study material was composed of cDNA or gDNA derived from T cells, B-cell-depleted T cells, or PBMCs. The repertoires were made available in a free public database intended to serve as a resource for research on the immune response to SARS-CoV-2. Samples came from the ongoing ImmuneRACE study (first 160 participants) plus 1,254 subjects from 6 global collaborators. Where HLA class I and class II types were available, the types were taken from metadata supplied by the sample provider, not from assay-based typing. Deeply sampled blood TCRbeta repertoires from subjects exposed to, actively infected with, or recovered from COVID-19 were included in the dataset. Sample metadata almost always included a de-identified subject ID, COVID-19 status, age in years and sex.

Paper-wide results and their limitations: The quantity of clinical and demographic metadata differed by source and by participant and was supplied without curation.

TCRbeta CDR3 regions were amplified from genomic DNA using the immunoSEQ Assay, a bias-controlled multiplex PCR. On the authors' methods: Nucleated cell counts per sample were estimated from amplification of reference gene primers within the assay. Sequence reads were collapsed and filtered to measure the absolute abundance of every unique TCRbeta CDR3 rearrangement. For each sample, productive Simpson clonality was calculated as the square root of Simpson's diversity index over productive rearrangements. TCRdb limited this immuneACCESS table to in-frame rearrangements with V and J called. A share of clones is missing; checked studies link under half to unresolved V genes, and the rest is unexplained. V and J calls plus clone size are reproduced from that table; the DNA served to infer D and trimming. The sample table records approximately 450,000 clones; about 90% of these occur just once. The top ten constitute under 2% of the sample.

Participants in the prospective study were enrolled through a virtual design, were aged about 18 to 100 years, and lived in about 25 United States geographic areas. Cohort assignment in the prospective study relied on participant-reported clinical history from a screening survey and a study questionnaire. Mobile phlebotomists in the prospective study collected whole blood, serum and a nasopharyngeal or oropharyngeal swab from every participant. Additional blood draws and questionnaires over an approximately two-month period could optionally be provided by prospective study participants. Blood samples from the prospective study were shipped frozen or at room temperature prior to DNA extraction. V trim: 7 bases; J trim: 4 bases; unmatched bases: 13. The CDR3 contains 15 residues, cysteine and phenylalanine counted. Solely the CDR3 DNA is kept, with 45 bases framed from the first base. The germline V gene (reference sequence) provides CDR1 MNHEY and CDR2 SMNVEV.

The source of this sequence is a woman between 18 and 29 years old with acute COVID-19. What was sequenced was PBMCs or T cells enriched from blood (not recorded which). The chain is assembled from TRBV27 and TRBJ2-7; 7 central bases correspond to TRBD1. CDR3 sequence: CASTQRTGFLYEQYF. The DNA reads TGTGCCAGCACCCAAAGGACAGGCTTTCTATACGAGCAGTACTTC.